The next 2 T cell receptor beta chains were all read from a single sample in a study of neurological immune-mediated disorders. TCRdb independently ran MiXCR on the 5' RACE reads; one entry per CDR3 protein. The sample gives about 66,000 distinct CDR3 sequences, 3.5% to 5.5% of which show up once; approximately 7% is in the top ten. Source material: PBMCs. The origin of the receptors is a man aged 30-40 years with multiple sclerosis.

This clonotype was counted many times. The chain carries TRBV4-1 and TRBJ1-1; 8 bases agree with TRBD1. J gave up 9 bases and V 0 bases, and 12 bases lay outside the gene matches. The CDR3 is 16 residues long. Looked up from germline, CDR1 is MGHRA and CDR2 is YSYEKL. The CDR3 DNA is TGCGCCAGCAGCCAAGAGCACAGGGGGACACCTACTCAAGCTTTCTTT. Translated: CASSQEHRGTPTQAFF.

There are many counts of this clonotype. The chain has TRBV5-5 and TRBJ2-2; TRBD1 agrees at 7 bases. Losses at the gene ends were 1 base for V and 2 bases for J; bases not matched to a gene: 11. Looked up from germline, CDR1 is SGHKS and CDR2 is YYEKEE (reference sequence). The CDR3 spans 18 residues. The CDR3 DNA reads as TGTGCCAGCAGCTTGATTAGGAGACAGGGCCCTAACACCGGGGAGCTGTTTTTT. Protein: CASSLIRRQGPNTGELFF.